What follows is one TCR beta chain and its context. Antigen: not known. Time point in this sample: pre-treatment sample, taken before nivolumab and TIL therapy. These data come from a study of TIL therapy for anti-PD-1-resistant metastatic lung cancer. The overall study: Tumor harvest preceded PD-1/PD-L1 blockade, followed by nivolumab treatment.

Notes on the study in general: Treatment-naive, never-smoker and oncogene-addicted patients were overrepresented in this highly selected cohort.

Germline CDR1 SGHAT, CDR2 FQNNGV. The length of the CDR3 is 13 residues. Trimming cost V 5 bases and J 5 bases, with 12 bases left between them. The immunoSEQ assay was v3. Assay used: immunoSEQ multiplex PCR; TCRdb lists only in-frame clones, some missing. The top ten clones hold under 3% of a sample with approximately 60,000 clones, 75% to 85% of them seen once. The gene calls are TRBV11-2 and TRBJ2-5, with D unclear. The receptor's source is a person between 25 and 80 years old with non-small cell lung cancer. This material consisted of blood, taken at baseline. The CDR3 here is CASSPGYRETQYF. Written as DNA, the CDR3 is TGTGCCAGCAGCCCTGGCTATCGTGAGACCCAGTACTTC.